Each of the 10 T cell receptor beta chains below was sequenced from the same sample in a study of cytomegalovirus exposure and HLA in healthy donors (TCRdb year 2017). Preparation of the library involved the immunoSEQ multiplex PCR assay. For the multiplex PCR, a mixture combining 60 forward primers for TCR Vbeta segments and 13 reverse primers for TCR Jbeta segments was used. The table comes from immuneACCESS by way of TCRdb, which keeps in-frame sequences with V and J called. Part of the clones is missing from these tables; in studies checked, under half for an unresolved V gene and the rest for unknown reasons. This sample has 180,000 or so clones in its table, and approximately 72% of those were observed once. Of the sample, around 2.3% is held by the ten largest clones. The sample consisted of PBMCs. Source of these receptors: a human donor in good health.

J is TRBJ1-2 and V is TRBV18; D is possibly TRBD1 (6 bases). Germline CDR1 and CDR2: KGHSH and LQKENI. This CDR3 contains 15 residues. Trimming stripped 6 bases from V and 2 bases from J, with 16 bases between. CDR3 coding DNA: TGTGCCAGCTCGTCTTCAGGGGAACCAAACTATGGCTACACCTTC. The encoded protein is CASSSSGEPNYGYTF.

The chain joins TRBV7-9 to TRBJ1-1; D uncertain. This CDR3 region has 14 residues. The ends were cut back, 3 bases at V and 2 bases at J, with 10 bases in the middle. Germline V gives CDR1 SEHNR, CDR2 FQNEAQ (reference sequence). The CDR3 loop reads CASSLERVNTEAFF. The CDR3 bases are TGTGCCAGCAGCTTGGAGAGGGTTAACACTGAAGCTTTCTTT.

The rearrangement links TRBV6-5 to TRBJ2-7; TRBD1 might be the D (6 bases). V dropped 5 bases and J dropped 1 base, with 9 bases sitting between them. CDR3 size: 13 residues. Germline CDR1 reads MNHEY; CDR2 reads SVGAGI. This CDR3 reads CASSETGSYEQYF. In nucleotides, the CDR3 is TGTGCCAGCAGTGAAACAGGGTCCTACGAGCAGTACTTC.

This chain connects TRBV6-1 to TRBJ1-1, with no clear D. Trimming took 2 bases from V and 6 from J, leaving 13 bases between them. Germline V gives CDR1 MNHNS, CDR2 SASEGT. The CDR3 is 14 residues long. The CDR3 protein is CASSELSTLAEAFF. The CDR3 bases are TGTGCCAGCAGTGAACTTAGCACGCTAGCTGAAGCTTTCTTT.

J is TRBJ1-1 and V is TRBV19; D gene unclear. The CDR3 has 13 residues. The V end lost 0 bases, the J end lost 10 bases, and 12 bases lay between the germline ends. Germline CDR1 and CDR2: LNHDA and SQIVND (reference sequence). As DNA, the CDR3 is TGTGCCAGTAGTATAGATCAGCGGGTCGGAGCTTTCTTT. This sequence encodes CASSIDQRVGAFF.

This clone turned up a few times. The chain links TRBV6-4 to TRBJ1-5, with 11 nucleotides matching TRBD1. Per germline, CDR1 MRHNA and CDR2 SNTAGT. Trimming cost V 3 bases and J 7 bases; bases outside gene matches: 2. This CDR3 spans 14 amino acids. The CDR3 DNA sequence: TGTGCCAGCAGTGAGGGGACAGGGGGGCAGCCCCAGCATTTT. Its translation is CASSEGTGGQPQHF.

As DNA, the CDR3 is TGCAGCGTTGAAGTGTCTAGCGGGGCCCGGGCCCAGTACTTC. Translating it yields CSVEVSSGARAQYF. The rearrangement uses TRBV29-1 and TRBJ2-5; 9 positions match TRBD2. V was pared by 1 base and J by 9 bases, with 9 bases of the junction left unmatched. Germline CDR1 reads SQVTM; CDR2 reads ANQGSEA. This CDR3 has 14 residues.

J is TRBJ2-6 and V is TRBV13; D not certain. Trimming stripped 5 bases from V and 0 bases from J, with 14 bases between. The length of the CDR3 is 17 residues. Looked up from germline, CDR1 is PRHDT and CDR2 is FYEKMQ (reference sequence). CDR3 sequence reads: CASSPLRFSSGANVLTF. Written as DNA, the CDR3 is TGTGCCAGCAGCCCCCTCAGGTTTAGCTCTGGGGCCAACGTCCTGACTTTC.

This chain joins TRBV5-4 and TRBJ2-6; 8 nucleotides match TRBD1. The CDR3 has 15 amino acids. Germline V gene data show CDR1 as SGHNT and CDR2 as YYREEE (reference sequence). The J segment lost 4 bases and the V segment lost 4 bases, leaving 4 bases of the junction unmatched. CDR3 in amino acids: CASSTTGVGANVLTF. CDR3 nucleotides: TGTGCCAGCAGCACGACAGGGGTCGGGGCCAACGTCCTGACTTTC. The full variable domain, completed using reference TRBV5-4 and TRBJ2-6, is ETGVTQSPTHLIKTRGQQVTLRCSSQSGHNTVSWYQQALGQGPQFIFQYYREEENGRGNFPPRFSGLQFPNYSSELNVNALELDDSALYLCASSTTGVGANVLTFGAGSRLTVL.

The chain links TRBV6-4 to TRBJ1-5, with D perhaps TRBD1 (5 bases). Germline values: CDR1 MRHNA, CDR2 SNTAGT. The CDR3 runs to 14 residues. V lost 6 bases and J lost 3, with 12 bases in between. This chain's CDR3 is CASSRREVNQPQHF. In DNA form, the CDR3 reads TGTGCCAGCAGCCGCAGGGAGGTCAATCAGCCCCAGCATTTT.